This T cell receptor (beta chain) was found in a study of siplizumab effects on memory and regulatory T cells. There are 13 residues in the CDR3. V was cut by 5 bases and J by 6 bases, with 12 bases left in between. Germline CDR1 and CDR2: SGHTA and FQGTGA. General observations from the study: Whether the proliferating Tregs (from siplizumab cultures) were suppressive was not confirmed. There appeared to be greater diversity in naive T cells than in memory cells, and naive T cells seemed major contributors to the alloresponse. A naive or memory phenotype could not be assigned to roughly 80-97% of the proliferating CD4+ or CD8+ clones. Under siplizumab, alloreactive sequences traced to unstimulated CD4+ memory cells were significantly reduced.

Assay: immunoSEQ multiplex PCR; the TCRdb copy retains only in-frame clones and omits some. The table includes around 97,000 clones, roughly 94% detected once. Notes on this clone: The antigen remains undetermined.

The sequencing input was non-Treg CD4+ T cells sorted from blood. The genes are TRBV7-3 and TRBJ2-3; D uncertain. The receptor's source is a human donor in good health. In DNA, the CDR3 is TGTGCCAGCAGCCAGAGGTCTCGGGATACGCAGTATTTT. The encoded protein is CASSQRSRDTQYF.